This TCR beta chain was sequenced for a study of molecular identifiers for immune sequencing clone quantification. V was clipped by 4 bases and J by 1 base; unmatched bases: 7. This CDR3 has 15 residues. CDR1 and CDR2 from the germline V gene are MNHEY and SVGEGT. The table lists this clonotype with many counts. MiXCR, applied by TCRdb to the PCR reads, yields one record per CDR3 protein. Of about 36,000 distinct CDR3 sequences detected, roughly 18% appear once; the ten largest clones hold more than 6.5%. The sequence was obtained from a human donor in good health. Some libraries in this study had Jurkat cell RNA spiked in. The chain carries TRBV6-2 or TRBV6-3 and TRBJ2-7; 7 bases line up with TRBD1. The specimen sequenced was naive CD8+ T cells from blood, with Jurkat cell RNA spiked in. Subset indicated: FACS-sorted CD8+CD4-CCR7+CD45RA+ naive T cells. Here the CDR3 reads CASSSTQGPSYEQYF. CDR3 DNA: TGTGCCAGCAGTTCAACACAGGGGCCTTCCTACGAGCAGTACTTC.